This T cell receptor (beta chain) stems from a study of T-cell memory formation after mild COVID-19. The V and J ends lost 2 bases and 5 bases respectively, with 12 bases between them. The CDR3 runs to 14 residues. CDR1 is MGHRA and CDR2 is YSYEKL in the germline V gene. This clonotype was detected only a few times. TCRdb itself ran the 5' RACE reads through MiXCR, one entry per CDR3 protein. Found here are about 360,000 distinct CDR3 sequences, around 14% of them singletons; the top ten hold 22%. The clonotype was recovered from a man aged 18 to 30 who had mild COVID-19 (a few samples of this study predate the infection). Cell type and time point are not known. The chain has TRBV4-1 and TRBJ1-1; D remains ambiguous. What was sequenced was PBMCs or a T cell subset sorted from them (not recorded which). CDR3 sequence (DNA): TGCGCCAGCAGCCAACCCACCGGGGAAACTGAAGCTTTCTTT. Translation: CASSQPTGETEAFF.